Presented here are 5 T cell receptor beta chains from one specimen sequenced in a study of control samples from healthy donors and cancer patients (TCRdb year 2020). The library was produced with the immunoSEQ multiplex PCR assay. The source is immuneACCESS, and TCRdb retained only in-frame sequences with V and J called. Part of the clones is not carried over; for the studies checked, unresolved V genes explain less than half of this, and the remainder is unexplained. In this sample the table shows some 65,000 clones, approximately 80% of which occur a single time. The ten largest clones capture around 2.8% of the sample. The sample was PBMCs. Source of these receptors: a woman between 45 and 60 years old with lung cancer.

CDR3 in DNA: TGTGCCAGCAGCTTCCAGACCCGCTCTGGAAACACCATATATTTT. This codes for CASSFQTRSGNTIYF. J is TRBJ1-3 and V is TRBV5-5; D unclear. V lost 2 bases and J 0 bases, leaving 9 bases between the germline ends. The CDR3 spans 15 residues. Germline values: CDR1 SGHKS, CDR2 YYEKEE (reference sequence).

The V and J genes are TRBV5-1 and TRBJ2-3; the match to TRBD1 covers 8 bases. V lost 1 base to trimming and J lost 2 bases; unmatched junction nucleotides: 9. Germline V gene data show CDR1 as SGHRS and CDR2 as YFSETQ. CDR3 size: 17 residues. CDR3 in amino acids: CASSLRGQGAITDTQYF. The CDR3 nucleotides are TGCGCCAGCAGCTTGAGGGGTCAGGGGGCAATCACAGATACGCAGTATTTT.

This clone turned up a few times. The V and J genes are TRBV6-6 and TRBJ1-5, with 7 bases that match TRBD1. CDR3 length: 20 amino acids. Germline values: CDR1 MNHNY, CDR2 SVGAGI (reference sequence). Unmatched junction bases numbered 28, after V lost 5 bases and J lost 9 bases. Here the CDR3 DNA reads TGTGCCAGCAGTCTTACCTCAAACAGGGGATCCGGATCAAGCAACCTGCCCCAGCATTTT. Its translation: CASSLTSNRGSGSSNLPQHF.

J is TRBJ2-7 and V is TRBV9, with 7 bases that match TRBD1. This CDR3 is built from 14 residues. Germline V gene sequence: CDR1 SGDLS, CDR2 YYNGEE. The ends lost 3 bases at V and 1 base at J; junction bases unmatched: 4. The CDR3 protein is CASSAGTVSYEQYF. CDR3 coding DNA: TGTGCCAGCAGCGCGGGGACAGTGTCCTACGAGCAGTACTTC.

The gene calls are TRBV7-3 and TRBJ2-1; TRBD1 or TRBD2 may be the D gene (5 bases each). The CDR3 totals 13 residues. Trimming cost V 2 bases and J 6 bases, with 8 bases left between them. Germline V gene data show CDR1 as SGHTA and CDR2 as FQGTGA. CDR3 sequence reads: CASSLGDGNEQFF. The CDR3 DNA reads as TGTGCCAGCAGCTTAGGGGACGGCAATGAGCAGTTCTTC.